This TCR beta chain is from a study of shared clonotypes between healthy human individuals. The germline gives CDR1 LNHDA, CDR2 SQIVND (reference sequence). Trimming took 2 bases from V and 4 from J, leaving 8 bases between them. This CDR3 comprises 13 residues. Whole-study findings and limits: Generation probability values for non-shared clonotypes were lower than those for clonotypes shared by all four donors.

Generated by immunoSEQ multiplex PCR, the TCRdb table keeps only in-frame clones and is missing some. The sample lists 190,000 or so clones; 60% to 75% were seen once. Notes on this clone: Its matching antigen is unknown.

This TCR derives from a young man in good health. Sequenced input: memory CD4+ T cells sorted from blood. Indicated subset: CD45RA-negative fraction. The chain links TRBV19 to TRBJ1-2; D remains unclear. The CDR3 reads CASSIRIGYGYTF. CDR3 sequence (DNA): TGTGCCAGTAGTATAAGGATCGGCTATGGCTACACCTTC.